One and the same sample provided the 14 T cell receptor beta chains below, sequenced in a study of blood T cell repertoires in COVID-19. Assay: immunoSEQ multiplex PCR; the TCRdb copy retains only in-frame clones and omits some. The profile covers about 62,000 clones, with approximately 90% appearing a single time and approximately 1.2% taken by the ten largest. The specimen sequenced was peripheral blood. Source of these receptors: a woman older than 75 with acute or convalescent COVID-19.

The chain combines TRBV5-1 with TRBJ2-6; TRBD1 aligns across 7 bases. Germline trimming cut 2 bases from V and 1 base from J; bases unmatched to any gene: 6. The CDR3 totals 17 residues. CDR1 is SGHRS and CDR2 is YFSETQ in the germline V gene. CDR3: CASSFLPGGSGANVLTF. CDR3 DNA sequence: TGCGCCAGCAGCTTTCTGCCAGGGGGTTCTGGGGCCAACGTCCTGACTTTC.

CDR3 nucleotides: TGTGCCAGCAGCCCGGGACAATGGGACGCTTTCTTT. Protein: CASSPGQWDAFF. The chain couples TRBV7-9 to TRBJ1-1; tentatively, D is TRBD1 (6 bases). V lost 5 bases, J lost 11 bases, and 15 bases lay in between. CDR3 length equals 12 residues. Looked up from germline, CDR1 is SEHNR and CDR2 is FQNEAQ (reference sequence).

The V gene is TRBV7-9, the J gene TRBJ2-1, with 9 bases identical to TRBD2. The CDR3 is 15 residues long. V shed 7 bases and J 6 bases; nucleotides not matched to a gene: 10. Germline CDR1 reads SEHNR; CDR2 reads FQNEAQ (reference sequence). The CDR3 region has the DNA TGTGCCAGCAACTCTGGGCTAGCGGGGACCAATGAGCAGTTCTTC. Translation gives CASNSGLAGTNEQFF.

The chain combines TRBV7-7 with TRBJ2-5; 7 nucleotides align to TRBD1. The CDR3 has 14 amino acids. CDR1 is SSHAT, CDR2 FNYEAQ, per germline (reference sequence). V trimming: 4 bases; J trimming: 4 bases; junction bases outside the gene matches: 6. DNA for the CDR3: TGTGCCAGCAGCTGGAGGACAGGCTCAGAGACCCAGTACTTC. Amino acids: CASSWRTGSETQYF.

The CDR3 reads CASSGRGTETQYF. The CDR3 DNA reads TGTGCCAGCTCCGGTCGGGGTACAGAGACCCAGTACTTC. The rearrangement joins TRBV18 to TRBJ2-5, with D perhaps matching TRBD2 (5 bases). This CDR3 is 13 amino acids long. With 6 bases removed from V and 4 bases from J, the gap between germline ends came to 12 bases. Germline loops: CDR1 KGHSH, CDR2 LQKENI.

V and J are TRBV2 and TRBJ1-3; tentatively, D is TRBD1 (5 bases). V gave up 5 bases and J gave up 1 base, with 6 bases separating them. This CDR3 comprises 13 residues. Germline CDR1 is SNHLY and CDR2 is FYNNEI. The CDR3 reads CASSRGSGNTIYF. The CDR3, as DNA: TGTGCCAGCAGTCGGGGGTCTGGAAACACCATATATTTT.

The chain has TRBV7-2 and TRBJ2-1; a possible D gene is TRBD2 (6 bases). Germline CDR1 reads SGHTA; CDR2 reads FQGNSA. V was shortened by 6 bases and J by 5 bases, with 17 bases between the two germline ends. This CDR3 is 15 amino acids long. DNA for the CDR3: TGTGCCAGCAGACCCCCCCCCTCGGGGGACAATGAGCAGTTCTTC. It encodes CASRPPPSGDNEQFF.

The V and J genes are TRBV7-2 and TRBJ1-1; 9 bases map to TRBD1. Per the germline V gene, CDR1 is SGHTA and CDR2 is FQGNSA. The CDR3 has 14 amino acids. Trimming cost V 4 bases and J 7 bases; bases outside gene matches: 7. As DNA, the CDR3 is TGTGCCAGCAGCTCAGGGACAGGGTGGGGTGAAGCTTTCTTT. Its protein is CASSSGTGWGEAFF.

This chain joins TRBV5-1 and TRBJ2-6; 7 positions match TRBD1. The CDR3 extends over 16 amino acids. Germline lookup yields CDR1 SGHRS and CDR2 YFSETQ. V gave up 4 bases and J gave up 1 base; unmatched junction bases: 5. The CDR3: CASSITGDSGANVLTF. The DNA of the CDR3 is TGCGCCAGCAGCATTACAGGGGATTCTGGGGCCAACGTCCTGACTTTC.

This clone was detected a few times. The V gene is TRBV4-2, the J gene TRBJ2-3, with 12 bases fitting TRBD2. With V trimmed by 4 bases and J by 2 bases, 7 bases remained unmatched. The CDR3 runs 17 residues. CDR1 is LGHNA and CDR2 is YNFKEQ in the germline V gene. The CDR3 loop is CASSLRLAGALTDTQYF. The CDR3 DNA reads TGTGCCAGCAGCCTCCGACTAGCGGGGGCCCTCACAGATACGCAGTATTTT.

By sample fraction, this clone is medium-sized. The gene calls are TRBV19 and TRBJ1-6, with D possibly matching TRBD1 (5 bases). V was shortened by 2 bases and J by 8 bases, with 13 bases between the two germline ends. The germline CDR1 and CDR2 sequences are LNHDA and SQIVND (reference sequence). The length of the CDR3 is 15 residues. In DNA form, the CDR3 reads TGTGCCAGTAGTATATCGGGGGTAAGACATTCACCCCTCCACTTT. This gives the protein CASSISGVRHSPLHF.

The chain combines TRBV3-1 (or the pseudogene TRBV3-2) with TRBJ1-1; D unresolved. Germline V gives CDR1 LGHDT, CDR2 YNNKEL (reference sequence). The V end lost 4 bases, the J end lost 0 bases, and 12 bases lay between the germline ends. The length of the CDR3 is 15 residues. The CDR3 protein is CASSPRGAMNTEAFF. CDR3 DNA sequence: TGTGCCAGCAGCCCCCGGGGAGCCATGAACACTGAAGCTTTCTTT.

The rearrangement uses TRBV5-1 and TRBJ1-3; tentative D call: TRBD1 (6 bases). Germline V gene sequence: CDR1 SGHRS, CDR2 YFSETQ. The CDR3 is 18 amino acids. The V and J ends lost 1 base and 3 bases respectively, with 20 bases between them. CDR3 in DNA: TGCGCCAGCAGCTTGTGGCTCCCTGAACAGGGTCGTGGAAACACCATATATTTT. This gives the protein CASSLWLPEQGRGNTIYF.

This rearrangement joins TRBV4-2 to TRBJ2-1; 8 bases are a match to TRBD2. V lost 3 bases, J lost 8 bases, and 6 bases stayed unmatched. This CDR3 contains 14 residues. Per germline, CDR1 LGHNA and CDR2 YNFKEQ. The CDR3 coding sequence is TGTGCCAGCAGCCAGACGGGACTAGTCGATGAGCAGTTCTTC. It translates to CASSQTGLVDEQFF.